This T cell receptor (beta chain) was captured in a study of shared clonotypes between healthy human individuals. Study-wide findings and caveats: Rarefaction revealed incomplete sorted-subset sequencing despite large depth.

TCRdb's table, derived via immunoSEQ multiplex PCR, lists solely in-frame clones and lacks some. The sample includes some 2,100,000 clones, about 94% of them seen just once. The study enrolled healthy HIV-negative adults without recent acute infections or vaccinations as donors. About this clone itself: Its target is unknown.

CDR3 length equals 14 residues. V was pared by 8 bases and J by 0 bases, with 8 bases between. CDR1 is SEHNR, CDR2 FQNEAQ, per germline (reference sequence). The rearrangement links TRBV7-9 to TRBJ1-6; D unresolved. Sequencing was done on a sample of naive CD4+ T cells sorted from blood. Subset: CD45RA+ positively selected. The TCR was taken from a man aged 18 to 29 in good health. The CDR3 protein is CASSEGSYNSPLHF. Here the CDR3 DNA reads TGTGCCAGCTCGGAGGGCTCCTATAATTCACCCCTCCACTTT.